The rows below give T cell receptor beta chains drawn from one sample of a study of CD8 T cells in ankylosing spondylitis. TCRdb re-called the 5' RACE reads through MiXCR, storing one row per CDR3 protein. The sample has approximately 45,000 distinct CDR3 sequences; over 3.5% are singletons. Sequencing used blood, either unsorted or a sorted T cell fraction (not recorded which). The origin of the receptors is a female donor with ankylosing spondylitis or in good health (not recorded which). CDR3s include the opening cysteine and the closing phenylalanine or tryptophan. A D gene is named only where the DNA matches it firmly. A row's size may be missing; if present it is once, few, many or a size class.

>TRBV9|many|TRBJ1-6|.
CASSLTHGLSYNSPLHF
TGTGCCAGCAGCTTAACACACGGGCTCTCCTATAATTCACCCCTCCACTTT
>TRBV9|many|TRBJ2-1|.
CASSVGPPSRGSEQFF
TGTGCCAGCAGCGTAGGTCCCCCTAGCAGGGGAAGTGAGCAGTTCTTC
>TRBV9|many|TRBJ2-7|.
CASSVGLEGYEQYF
TGTGCCAGCAGCGTAGGATTAGAAGGGTACGAGCAGTACTTC
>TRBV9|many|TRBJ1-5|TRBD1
CASSTQGGPGQPQHF
TGTGCCAGCAGCACCCAAGGGGGCCCAGGTCAGCCCCAGCATTTT
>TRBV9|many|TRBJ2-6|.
CASSTPGGWSSGANVLTF
TGTGCCAGCAGCACACCCGGTGGGTGGAGCTCTGGGGCCAACGTCCTGACTTTC
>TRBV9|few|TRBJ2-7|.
CASSDGQDVSYEQYF
TGTGCCAGCAGCGATGGCCAGGACGTCTCCTACGAGCAGTACTTC
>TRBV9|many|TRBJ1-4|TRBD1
CASSARTGDEKLFF
TGTGCCAGCAGCGCCCGGACAGGGGATGAAAAACTGTTTTTT
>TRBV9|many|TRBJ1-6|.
CASSADLNSPLHF
TGTGCCAGCAGCGCAGACTTGAATTCACCCCTCCACTTT
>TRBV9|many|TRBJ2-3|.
CASSRDIGSTDTQYF
TGTGCCAGCAGCCGAGACATAGGGAGCACAGATACGCAGTATTTT
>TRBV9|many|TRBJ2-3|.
CASSVGARTDTQYF
TGTGCCAGCAGCGTAGGGGCGCGCACAGATACGCAGTATTTT
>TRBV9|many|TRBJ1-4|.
CASSVGHFATNEKLFF
TGTGCCAGCAGCGTAGGCCATTTTGCAACTAATGAAAAACTGTTTTTT
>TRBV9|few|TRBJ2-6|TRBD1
CASSRQGTPGANVLTF
TGTGCCAGCAGCAGACAGGGGACCCCTGGGGCCAACGTCCTGACTTTC
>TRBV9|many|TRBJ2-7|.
CASSNNWVNEQYF
TGTGCCAGCAGCAACAATTGGGTAAATGAGCAGTACTTC
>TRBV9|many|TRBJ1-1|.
CASSALGSLDTEAFF
TGTGCCAGCAGCGCACTTGGGTCCCTCGACACTGAAGCTTTCTTT
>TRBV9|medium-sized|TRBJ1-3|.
CASSVGSSGNTIYF
TGTGCCAGCAGCGTAGGGTCCTCTGGAAACACCATATATTTT
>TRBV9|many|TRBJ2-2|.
CASSVARGASGELFF
TGTGCCAGCAGCGTAGCAAGGGGCGCCTCCGGGGAGCTGTTTTTT
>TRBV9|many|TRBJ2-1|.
CASSVEVTGTGGQFF
TGTGCCAGCAGCGTAGAGGTCACCGGGACCGGGGGGCAGTTCTTC
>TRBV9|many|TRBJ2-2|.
CASSVAHSGVGELFF
TGTGCCAGCAGCGTAGCTCACTCCGGGGTCGGGGAGCTGTTTTTT
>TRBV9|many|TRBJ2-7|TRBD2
CASSGGLAETYEQYF
TGTGCCAGCAGCGGGGGACTAGCGGAGACCTACGAGCAGTACTTC
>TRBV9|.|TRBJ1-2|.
CASSSTVRSAGYTF
TGTGCCAGCAGTTCCACCGTTAGGTCCGCTGGCTACACCTTC
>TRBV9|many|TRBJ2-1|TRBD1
CASSVGQGQGKNEQFF
TGTGCCAGCAGCGTAGGACAGGGACAGGGGAAGAATGAGCAGTTCTTC
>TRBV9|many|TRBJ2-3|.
CASSVEKDTQYF
TGTGCCAGCAGCGTAGAAAAAGATACGCAGTATTTT
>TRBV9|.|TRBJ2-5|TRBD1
CASSFPSNSGTVYQETQYF
TGTGCCAGCAGCTTCCCTTCTAATTCCGGGACAGTGTACCAAGAGACCCAGTACTTC
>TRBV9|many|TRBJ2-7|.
CASSVELGELYEQYF
TGTGCCAGCAGCGTAGAATTAGGGGAACTATACGAGCAGTACTTC
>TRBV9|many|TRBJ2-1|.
CASSTQPRGNNEQFF
TGTGCCAGCAGCACTCAACCTCGGGGGAACAATGAGCAGTTCTTC
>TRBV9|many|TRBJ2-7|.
CASSRDGGGASLLYEQYF
TGTGCCAGCAGCCGGGACGGCGGTGGTGCCTCTCTTCTCTACGAGCAGTACTTC
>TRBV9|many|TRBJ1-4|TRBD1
CASSVGQTSNEKLFF
TGTGCCAGCAGCGTGGGACAGACTAGTAATGAAAAACTGTTTTTT
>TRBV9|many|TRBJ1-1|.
CASSGGGHHGAEAFF
TGTGCCAGCAGCGGAGGAGGACACCATGGGGCTGAAGCTTTCTTT
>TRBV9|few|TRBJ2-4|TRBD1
CASSVDPGGMVKNIQYF
TGTGCCAGCAGCGTAGACCCAGGGGGAATGGTCAAAAACATTCAGTACTTC
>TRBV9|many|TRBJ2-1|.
CASSVASRALGAEQFF
TGTGCCAGCAGCGTAGCTTCTAGGGCCCTGGGAGCTGAGCAGTTCTTC
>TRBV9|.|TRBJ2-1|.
CASSVGLMRRTSSYNEQFF
TGTGCCAGCAGCGTAGGCCTCATGAGGCGGACGAGCTCCTACAATGAGCAGTTCTTC
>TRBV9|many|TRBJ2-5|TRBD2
CASSVDGTSRETQYF
TGTGCCAGCAGCGTAGATGGGACTAGTCGAGAGACCCAGTACTTC
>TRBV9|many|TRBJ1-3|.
CASSTRQAGNTIYF
TGTGCCAGCAGCACCCGACAGGCTGGAAACACCATATATTTT
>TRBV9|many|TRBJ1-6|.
CASSVGGRGSYNSPLHF
TGTGCCAGCAGCGTAGGGGGAAGGGGGTCCTATAATTCACCCCTCCACTTT
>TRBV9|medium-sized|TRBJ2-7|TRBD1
CASSVEVGTGDTEQYF
TGTGCCAGCAGCGTAGAGGTGGGGACAGGGGACACCGAGCAGTACTTC
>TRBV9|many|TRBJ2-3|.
CASSVYPGVTDTQYF
TGTGCCAGCAGCGTATATCCGGGGGTTACAGATACGCAGTATTTT
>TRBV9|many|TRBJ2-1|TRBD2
CASSARGGAPEQFF
TGTGCCAGCAGCGCTCGGGGGGGGGCCCCTGAGCAGTTCTTC
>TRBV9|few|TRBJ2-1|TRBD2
CASSVGGAGGSNNEQFF
TGTGCCAGCAGCGTAGGAGGTGCGGGGGGGAGTAACAATGAGCAGTTCTTC
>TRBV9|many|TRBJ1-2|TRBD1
CASSLQGGDIGGYTF
TGTGCCAGCAGCCTTCAGGGGGGGGATATAGGTGGCTACACCTTC
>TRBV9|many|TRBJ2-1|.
CASSVGKGPYNEQFF
TGTGCCAGCAGCGTAGGTAAGGGTCCCTACAATGAGCAGTTCTTC
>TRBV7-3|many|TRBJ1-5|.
CASSSLRTAGGNQPQHF
TGTGCCAGCAGCTCCCTTAGGACAGCCGGGGGCAATCAGCCCCAGCATTTT
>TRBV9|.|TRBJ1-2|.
CASSVMEWDGGTNYGYTF
TGTGCCAGCAGCGTAATGGAATGGGACGGGGGGACTAACTATGGCTACACCTTC
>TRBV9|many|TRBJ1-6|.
CASSVAGSNSPLHF
TGTGCCAGCAGCGTAGCAGGGAGTAATTCACCCCTCCACTTT
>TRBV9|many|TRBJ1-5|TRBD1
CASAETGASNQPQHF
TGTGCCAGCGCCGAGACAGGGGCGAGCAATCAGCCCCAGCATTTT
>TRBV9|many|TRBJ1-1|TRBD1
CASSTHRGGLGEAFF
TGTGCCAGCAGCACCCACAGGGGCGGTTTGGGTGAAGCTTTCTTT
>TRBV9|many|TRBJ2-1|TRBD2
CASSVGGGGSHNEQFF
TGTGCCAGCAGCGTAGGTGGGGGGGGTAGTCACAATGAGCAGTTCTTC
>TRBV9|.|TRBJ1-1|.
CASSGEATTLNTEAFF
TGTGCCAGCAGTGGGGAGGCGACAACTTTGAACACTGAAGCTTTCTTT
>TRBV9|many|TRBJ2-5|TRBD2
CASSVAAVTSGVQETQYF
TGTGCCAGCAGCGTAGCGGCCGTGACTAGCGGCGTCCAAGAGACCCAGTACTTC
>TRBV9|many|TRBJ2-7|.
CASSVGTQIYEQYF
TGTGCCAGCAGCGTCGGGACTCAAATCTACGAGCAGTACTTC
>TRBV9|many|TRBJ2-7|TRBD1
CASSVGDSFSYEQYF
TGTGCCAGCAGCGTAGGGGACAGCTTCTCCTACGAGCAGTACTTC
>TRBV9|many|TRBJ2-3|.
CASSVETTTDTQYF
TGTGCCAGCAGCGTAGAGACCACCACAGATACGCAGTATTTT
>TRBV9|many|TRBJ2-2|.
CASNGGGGTGELFF
TGTGCCAGCAACGGGGGCGGCGGCACCGGGGAGCTGTTTTTT
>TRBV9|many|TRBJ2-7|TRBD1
CASSVDGDRTYEQYF
TGTGCCAGCAGCGTAGATGGGGACAGAACCTACGAGCAGTACTTC
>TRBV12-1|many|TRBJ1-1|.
CASSELGGGGTEAFF
TGTGCCAGCAGCGAACTAGGGGGGGGAGGGACTGAAGCTTTCTTT
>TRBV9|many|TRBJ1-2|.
CASSVGLPANYGYTF
TGTGCCAGCAGCGTAGGTTTACCAGCTAACTATGGCTACACCTTC
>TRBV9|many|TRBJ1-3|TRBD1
CASSEGQGVSGNTIYF
TGTGCCAGCAGCGAAGGACAGGGGGTGAGCGGAAACACCATATATTTT
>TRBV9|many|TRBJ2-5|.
CASSLRGGSEETQYF
TGTGCCAGCAGCCTAAGGGGGGGCTCGGAGGAGACCCAGTACTTC
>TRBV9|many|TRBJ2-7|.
CASSVGDGPYEQYF
TGTGCCAGCAGCGTCGGCGACGGACCCTACGAGCAGTACTTC